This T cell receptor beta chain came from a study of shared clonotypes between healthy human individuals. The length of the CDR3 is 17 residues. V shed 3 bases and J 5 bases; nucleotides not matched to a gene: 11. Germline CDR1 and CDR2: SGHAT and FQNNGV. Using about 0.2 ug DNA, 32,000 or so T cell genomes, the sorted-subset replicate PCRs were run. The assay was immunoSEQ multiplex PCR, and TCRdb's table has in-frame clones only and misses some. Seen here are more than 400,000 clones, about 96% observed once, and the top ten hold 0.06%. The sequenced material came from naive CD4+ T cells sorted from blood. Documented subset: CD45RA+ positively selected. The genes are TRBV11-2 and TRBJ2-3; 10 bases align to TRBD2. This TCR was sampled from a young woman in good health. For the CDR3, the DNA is TGTGCCAGCAGCTTGGGGGTCGCTAGCGGGGGTGGAGATACGCAGTATTTT. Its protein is CASSLGVASGGGDTQYF.